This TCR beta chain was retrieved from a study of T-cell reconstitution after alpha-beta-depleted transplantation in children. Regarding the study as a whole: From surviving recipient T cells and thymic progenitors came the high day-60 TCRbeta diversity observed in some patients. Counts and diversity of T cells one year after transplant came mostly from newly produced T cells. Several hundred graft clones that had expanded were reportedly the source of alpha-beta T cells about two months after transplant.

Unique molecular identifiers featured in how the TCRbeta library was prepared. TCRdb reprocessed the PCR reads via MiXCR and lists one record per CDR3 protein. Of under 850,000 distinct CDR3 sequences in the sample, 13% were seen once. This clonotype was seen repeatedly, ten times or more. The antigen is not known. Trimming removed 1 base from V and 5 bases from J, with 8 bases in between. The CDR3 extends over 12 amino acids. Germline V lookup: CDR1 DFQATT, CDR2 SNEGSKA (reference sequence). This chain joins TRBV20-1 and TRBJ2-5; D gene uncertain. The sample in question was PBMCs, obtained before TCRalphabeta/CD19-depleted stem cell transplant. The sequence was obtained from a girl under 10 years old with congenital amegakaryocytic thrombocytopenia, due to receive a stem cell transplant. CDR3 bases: TGCAGTGCTAGAGGCGAAAAGGAGACCCAGTACTTC. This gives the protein CSARGEKETQYF.